These T cell receptor beta chains were read from a single sample in a study of blood T cell repertoires in COVID-19. Assay: immunoSEQ multiplex PCR; the TCRdb copy retains only in-frame clones and omits some. The repertoire holds fewer than 180,000 clones, with roughly nine tenths as singletons. Material for sequencing was peripheral blood. The receptors stem from an older woman with active or convalescent COVID-19. Both conserved end residues are part of each CDR3. The D gene is left open where the match is weak. Size tells how often a clone was seen (once, few, many) or the class of an expanded clone, and some rows leave it out.

V	J	size	D	DNA	CDR3
TRBV7-9	TRBJ2-1	NA	NA	TGTGCCAGCAGCTTTTCCGGGTTCGACAATGAGCAGTTCTTC	CASSFSGFDNEQFF
TRBV2	TRBJ2-7	NA	TRBD1	TGTGCCAGCAGTGGGACAGGGGTTTACGAGCAGTACTTC	CASSGTGVYEQYF
TRBV5-1	TRBJ1-2	NA	TRBD1	TGCGCCAGCAGCCCTACAACAGGGGGCGCAGGGGGCTACACCTTC	CASSPTTGGAGGYTF
TRBV14	TRBJ1-2	NA	NA	TGTGCCAGCAGCCAAGACGTAGGGGTTGGCAGCTATGGCTACACCTTC	CASSQDVGVGSYGYTF
TRBV5-6	TRBJ1-4	NA	NA	TGTGCCAGCAGCTTGTTATTTAGGGGAAGCGAAAAACTGTTTTTT	CASSLLFRGSEKLFF
TRBV19	TRBJ1-4	NA	TRBD1	TGTGCCAGTAGTGGACAGGGGGCTGGTGAAAAACTGTTTTTT	CASSGQGAGEKLFF
TRBV11-3	TRBJ1-5	NA	NA	TGTGCCAGCAGCCAGGGACACGCAGGTGGGCCATTCAATCAGCCCCAGCATTTT	CASSQGHAGGPFNQPQHF
TRBV2	TRBJ2-1	NA	NA	TGTGCCAGCAGTGTCCGGGAGCAGTTCTTC	CASSVREQFF
TRBV7-2	TRBJ1-4	NA	NA	TGTGCCAGCAGCAAAGGACAGCAACTTAATGAAAAACTGTTTTTT	CASSKGQQLNEKLFF
TRBV10-3	TRBJ1-1	few	TRBD1	TGTGCCATCAGCGGCCGACAGGGGGCGAACACTGAAGCTTTCTTT	CAISGRQGANTEAFF
TRBV19	TRBJ1-5	NA	NA	TGTGCCAGTAGTATAGATCACAGGGGCAATCAGCCCCAGCATTTT	CASSIDHRGNQPQHF
TRBV4-3	TRBJ2-5	NA	NA	TGCGCCAGCAGCCAAGAAAGAGACATTGAAGAGACCCAGTACTTC	CASSQERDIEETQYF
TRBV24-1	TRBJ2-5	NA	TRBD2	TGTGCCACCAGTGACGCGAATCTAGCGGGGGGGCTAGAGACCCAGTACTTC	CATSDANLAGGLETQYF
TRBV27	TRBJ2-1	NA	TRBD2	TGTGCCAGCAGTCCGAGCGGGGGTACTTACAATGAGCAGTTCTTC	CASSPSGGTYNEQFF
TRBV12-3/TRBV12-4	TRBJ1-2	NA	NA	TGTGCCAGCAGGACAGTGAGCTATGGCTACACCTTC	CASRTVSYGYTF
TRBV19	TRBJ1-4	NA	TRBD1	TGTGCCAGTAGCTCACAGGGGCCGGTTGGGAAACTGTTTTTT	CASSSQGPVGKLFF
TRBV4-3	TRBJ1-2	NA	NA	TGCGCCAGCAGCCAAGATCCCGTGATCCGGGGCTACACCTTC	CASSQDPVIRGYTF
TRBV5-1	TRBJ2-6	NA	TRBD1	TGCGCCAGCAGCTTGAACAGGGGGCAAGCTGGGGCCAACGTCCTGACTTTC	CASSLNRGQAGANVLTF
TRBV30	TRBJ1-2	NA	TRBD1	TGTGCCTGGAGTTACCTGGACAGGTCGAACACCTTC	CAWSYLDRSNTF
TRBV14	TRBJ2-5	NA	NA	TGTGCCAGCAGCCCCCTGGGGCAGGTCCAAGAGACCCAGTACTTC	CASSPLGQVQETQYF
TRBV7-2	TRBJ1-5	NA	NA	TGTGCCAGCAGCTTACGCAGGGCTGGGGAACCCCAGCATTTT	CASSLRRAGEPQHF
TRBV29-1	TRBJ1-4	NA	NA	TGCAGCGTTTTATCCCAGGGGGAAAAACTGTTTTTT	CSVLSQGEKLFF
TRBV6-5	TRBJ2-7	NA	TRBD1	TGTGCCAGCAGTCTGGACAGGGAGGTCTACGAGCAGTACTTC	CASSLDREVYEQYF
TRBV7-2	TRBJ2-7	NA	NA	TGTGCCAGCAGCTCCACCAAGGGGACCTACGAGCAGTACTTC	CASSSTKGTYEQYF
TRBV7-6	TRBJ1-6	NA	TRBD1	TGTGCCAGCAGCTTAAGCACAGGGGATAATTCACCCCTCCACTTT	CASSLSTGDNSPLHF
TRBV4-1	TRBJ2-5	NA	TRBD2	TGCGCCAGCAGCCAAGATCCCGGACTAGAAGAGACCCAGTACTTC	CASSQDPGLEETQYF
TRBV4-3	TRBJ1-4	NA	NA	TGCGCCAGCAGCCAAGATCGGGGGTCGGGTAATGAAAAACTGTTTTTT	CASSQDRGSGNEKLFF
TRBV4-3	TRBJ1-2	NA	TRBD1	TGCGCCAGCAGCCAAGGAGCAGGGGGCAACTATGGCTACACCTTC	CASSQGAGGNYGYTF
TRBV27	TRBJ1-1	NA	NA	TGTGCCAGCAGTTTGGGGGGGAATTCGGTGAACACTGAAGCTTTCTTT	CASSLGGNSVNTEAFF
TRBV18	TRBJ2-7	NA	NA	TGTGCCAGCTCACCGCTGGAGTGGAACGAGCAGTACTTC	CASSPLEWNEQYF
TRBV18	TRBJ1-1	once	TRBD1	TGTGCCAGCTCACAAGCCGGGACAGCTAACACTGAAGCTTTCTTT	CASSQAGTANTEAFF
TRBV18	TRBJ1-2	few	TRBD1	TGTGCCAGCTCACCCACGACAGGGGGTAGCAGCTATGGCTACACCTTC	CASSPTTGGSSYGYTF
TRBV11-2	TRBJ2-7	NA	NA	TGTGCCAGCAGCTTAGCGACTAGTCGCGAGCAGTACTTC	CASSLATSREQYF
TRBV2	TRBJ1-5	NA	NA	TGTGCCACCAGGGGAGAGATGACGCCCCAGCATTTT	CATRGEMTPQHF
TRBV5-1	TRBJ1-1	NA	NA	TGCGCCAGCACCCCAGGGACTTTGGGCACTGAAGCTTTCTTT	CASTPGTLGTEAFF
TRBV5-6	TRBJ1-1	NA	NA	TGTGCCAGCAGCCGAGACAGGAACACTGAAGCTTTCTTT	CASSRDRNTEAFF
TRBV29-1	TRBJ2-7	NA	NA	TGCAGCGTTGAAGGGGGCGAAGGGGCCTACGAGCAGTACTTC	CSVEGGEGAYEQYF
TRBV7-8	TRBJ2-7	NA	NA	TGTGCCAGCAGCTTAGAAACAGGTGGAACCTACGAGCAGTACTTC	CASSLETGGTYEQYF
TRBV6-1	TRBJ2-3	once	TRBD1	TGTGCCAGCAGTGGAAGCGGGACAGGGTGGGTCACAGATACGCAGTATTTT	CASSGSGTGWVTDTQYF
TRBV3-1/TRBV3-2	TRBJ2-3	NA	NA	TGTGCCAGCAGCCAACCTCAGGGGAGAGGCACAGATACGCAGTATTTT	CASSQPQGRGTDTQYF
TRBV30	TRBJ1-2	NA	NA	TGTGCCTGGAGTGTTGGCCCAGGGCTAGGCTACACCTTC	CAWSVGPGLGYTF
TRBV14	TRBJ2-3	few	TRBD1	TGTGCCAGCAGCCTAGCTGGGACAGGGACAGATACGCAGTATTTT	CASSLAGTGTDTQYF
TRBV18	TRBJ2-3	NA	TRBD2	TGTGCCAGCTCACCTTTCCTAGCGGGGTCAGATACGCAGTATTTT	CASSPFLAGSDTQYF
TRBV5-1	TRBJ2-3	NA	NA	TGCGCCAGCAGCTTGGAGGGACTCCAGAGGACAGATACGCAGTATTTT	CASSLEGLQRTDTQYF
TRBV5-4	TRBJ1-2	NA	TRBD1	TGTGCCAGCAGCTTGTTCGGGACAGGGGGCGCACGTGGCTACACCTTC	CASSLFGTGGARGYTF